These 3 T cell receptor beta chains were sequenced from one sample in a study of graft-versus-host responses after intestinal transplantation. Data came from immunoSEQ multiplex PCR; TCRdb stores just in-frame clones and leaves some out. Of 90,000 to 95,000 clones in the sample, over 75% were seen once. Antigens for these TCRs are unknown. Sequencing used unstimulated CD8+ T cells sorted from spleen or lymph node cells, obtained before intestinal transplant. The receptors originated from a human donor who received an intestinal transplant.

The DNA of the CDR3 is TGTGCTAGTGGTTTCCAGGGGGGCAATTCACCCCTCCACTTT. Its translation is CASGFQGGNSPLHF. This chain uses TRBV12-5 with TRBJ1-6, with 7 bases fitting TRBD1. Germline V gives CDR1 LGHNT, CDR2 FRNRAP. V lost 3 bases to trimming and J lost 7 bases; unmatched junction nucleotides: 3. The CDR3 consists of 14 residues. Full variable domain (missing parts from reference TRBV12-5 and TRBJ1-6): DARVTQTPRHKVTEMGQEVTMRCQPILGHNTVFWYRQTMMQGLELLAYFRNRAPLDDSGMPKDRFSAEMPDATLATLKIQPSEPRDSAVYFCASGFQGGNSPLHFGNGTRLTVT.

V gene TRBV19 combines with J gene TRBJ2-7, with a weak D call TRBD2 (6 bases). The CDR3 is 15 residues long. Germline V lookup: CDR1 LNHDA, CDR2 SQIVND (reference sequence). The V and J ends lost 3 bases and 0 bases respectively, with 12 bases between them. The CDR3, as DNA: TGTGCCAGTAGTATGGGCTACGGGAGCTCCTACGAGCAGTACTTC. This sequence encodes CASSMGYGSSYEQYF.

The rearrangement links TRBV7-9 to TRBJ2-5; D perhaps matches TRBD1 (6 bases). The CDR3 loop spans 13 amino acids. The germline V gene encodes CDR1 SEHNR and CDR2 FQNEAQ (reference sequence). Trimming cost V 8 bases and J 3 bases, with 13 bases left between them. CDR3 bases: TGTGCCAGCCGAAATAGGGACAAAGAGACCCAGTACTTC. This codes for CASRNRDKETQYF.